These 27 T cell receptor beta chains were sequenced from one sample in a study of blood T cell repertoires in COVID-19. Assay: immunoSEQ multiplex PCR; the TCRdb copy retains only in-frame clones and omits some. The data show a few hundred thousand clones, less than 90% seen once. Material: peripheral blood. These receptors originate from a woman between 50 and 59 years old with acute or convalescent COVID-19.

The rearrangement uses TRBV19 and TRBJ1-5; D unclear. The CDR3 contains 14 residues. Germline CDR1 LNHDA, CDR2 SQIVND (reference sequence). Deletions cut 6 bases from V and 3 bases from J, with 12 bases between. The CDR3 reads CASRAGNFNQPQHF. The CDR3 DNA is TGTGCCAGTAGAGCGGGAAACTTCAATCAGCCCCAGCATTTT.

The CDR3 is CASSIGQGTEAFF. CDR3 DNA sequence: TGTGCCAGTAGTATAGGACAGGGCACTGAAGCTTTCTTT. The rearrangement joins TRBV19 to TRBJ1-1; 7 nucleotides align to TRBD1. V dropped 1 base and J dropped 4; count of bases not matched to a gene: 0. There are 13 residues in the CDR3. In germline, CDR1 is LNHDA, CDR2 SQIVND (reference sequence).

The chain has TRBV7-2 and TRBJ2-7, with 11 nucleotides matching TRBD1. The CDR3 extends over 15 amino acids. Germline V CDR1 and CDR2: SGHTA, FQGNSA. After removal of 5 bases from V and 3 bases from J, the junction contained 6 bases not matched to a gene. In nucleotides, the CDR3 is TGTGCCAGCAGCCTAACCGGGACAGGGGGCTACGAGCAGTACTTC. Its translation: CASSLTGTGGYEQYF.

This chain joins TRBV7-9 and TRBJ1-1, with D maybe TRBD1 (6 bases). CDR3 length: 16 amino acids. CDR1 and CDR2 (germline): SEHNR, FQNEAQ (reference sequence). Trimming removed 5 bases from V and 3 bases from J, with 19 bases in between. CDR3 DNA sequence: TGTGCCAGCAGCCGGGGTACAGGGCCGAGGGACACTGAAGCTTTCTTT. Amino acids: CASSRGTGPRDTEAFF.

On this clone itself: The identical CDR3 is also encoded by other nucleotide sequences in the sample. The CDR3: CASSLGGLTPASMEKLFF. The CDR3, as DNA: TGTGCCAGCAGCTTAGGGGGCTTGACCCCAGCTAGTATGGAAAAACTGTTTTTT. The V gene is TRBV7-2, the J gene TRBJ1-4; tentative D call: TRBD1 (5 bases). Trimming cost V 1 base and J 8 bases, with 23 bases left between them. From germline, CDR1 is SGHTA and CDR2 FQGNSA. CDR3 size: 18 residues.

The chain combines TRBV9 with TRBJ2-1; D is unresolved. From germline, CDR1 is SGDLS and CDR2 YYNGEE. This CDR3 comprises 18 residues. V was cut by 4 bases and J by 0 bases, with 20 bases left in between. The CDR3 loop reads CASSPSWASAGSYNEQFF. CDR3 nucleotide sequence: TGTGCCAGCAGCCCGAGTTGGGCGTCCGCTGGCTCCTACAATGAGCAGTTCTTC. Drawing the rest from reference TRBV9 and TRBJ2-1, the complete variable domain is DSGVTQTPKHLITATGQRVTLRCSPRSGDLSVYWYQQSLDQGLQFLIQYYNGEERAKGNILERFSAQQFPDLHSELNLSSLELGDSALYFCASSPSWASAGSYNEQFFGPGTRLTVL.

The V call is TRBV6-2 or TRBV6-3, the J call TRBJ2-2; 10 bases are a match to TRBD2. The length of the CDR3 is 15 residues. After removal of 3 bases from V and 6 bases from J, the junction contained 4 bases not matched to a gene. Per the germline V gene, CDR1 is MNHEY and CDR2 is SVGEGT. For the CDR3, the DNA is TGTGCCAGCAGTTATCCTAGCGGGAGTGCCGGGGAGCTGTTTTTT. Its translation is CASSYPSGSAGELFF.

J is TRBJ1-2 and V is TRBV7-6; D ambiguous. Germline CDR1 and CDR2: SGHVS and FNYEAQ. The CDR3 spans 15 residues. The ends were cut back, 5 bases at V and 4 bases at J, with 17 bases in the middle. The CDR3 loop reads CASSTAPASGYGYTF. As DNA, the CDR3 is TGTGCCAGCAGCACGGCGCCGGCCTCGGGCTATGGCTACACCTTC.

For the CDR3, the DNA is TGTGCCAGCAGTTGGGACTGGAAAGTTGGGCCCCAGCATTTT. It yields the protein CASSWDWKVGPQHF. The V call is TRBV3-1 (or the pseudogene TRBV3-2), the J call TRBJ1-5; TRBD1 might be the D (5 bases). V lost 6 bases to trimming and J lost 9 bases, with 18 bases between them. This CDR3 spans 14 amino acids. The V gene's germline CDR1 is LGHDT and CDR2 YNNKEL (reference sequence).

The J gene is TRBJ2-7, the V gene TRBV19, with a possible D match to TRBD1 (5 bases). This CDR3 region has 14 residues. The germline V and J ends were trimmed by 1 base and 5 bases, with 12 bases remaining between them. Germline values: CDR1 LNHDA, CDR2 SQIVND (reference sequence). Here the CDR3 reads CASSIVGARNEQYF. CDR3 nucleotide sequence: TGTGCCAGTAGTATAGTAGGGGCCAGGAACGAGCAGTACTTC.

J is TRBJ2-5 and V is TRBV7-7; TRBD2 aligns across 11 bases. The germline V gene has CDR1 SSHAT and CDR2 FNYEAQ (reference sequence). J lost 2 bases, V lost 5 bases, and 7 bases had no gene match. This CDR3 region has 16 residues. The CDR3 bases are TGTGCCAGCAGCCCTGGGGTAGCGGGAGGGCAAGAGACCCAGTACTTC. Protein sequence: CASSPGVAGGQETQYF.

The V gene is TRBV19, the J gene TRBJ1-5; 9 bases line up with TRBD1. The CDR3 loop spans 15 amino acids. Germline V lookup: CDR1 LNHDA, CDR2 SQIVND (reference sequence). The V segment lost 5 bases and the J segment 11 bases; nucleotides outside the gene matches: 13. The CDR3 DNA reads as TGTGCCAGTAGTGGGGGACAGGGACAAATCAGCTCCCAGCATTTT. This encodes CASSGGQGQISSQHF.

The J gene is TRBJ2-7, the V gene TRBV6-2 or TRBV6-3; a weak D match, TRBD2 (6 bases). The CDR3 has 14 amino acids. Trimming cost V 9 bases and J 5 bases, with 20 bases left between them. Looked up from germline, CDR1 is MNHEY and CDR2 is SVGEGT. CDR3 DNA: TGTGCCAGTAGCCCGGGAGATCGGTTCCACGAGCAGTACTTC. It codes for CASSPGDRFHEQYF.

This chain links TRBV5-1 with TRBJ2-3; 9 nucleotides align to TRBD2. CDR3 length equals 20 residues. V was pared by 4 bases and J by 0 bases, with 18 bases of the junction left unmatched. The germline CDR1 and CDR2 sequences are SGHRS and YFSETQ. The CDR3, as DNA: TGCGCCAGCAGCACTGGACTTTGGTTAGCGGGAGCCCTTAGCACAGATACGCAGTATTTT. It is translated as CASSTGLWLAGALSTDTQYF. The full variable domain, with the rest looked up from reference TRBV5-1 and TRBJ2-3, is KAGVTQTPRYLIKTRGQQVTLSCSPISGHRSVSWYQQTPGQGLQFLFEYFSETQRNKGNFPGRFSGRQFSNSRSEMNVSTLELGDSALYLCASSTGLWLAGALSTDTQYFGPGTRLTVL.

The chain uses TRBV6-5 and TRBJ2-5; D might be TRBD2 (5 bases). CDR1 and CDR2 from the germline V gene are MNHEY and SVGAGI. The CDR3 spans 14 residues. V was shortened by 7 bases and J by 2 bases, with 14 bases between the two germline ends. The CDR3 protein is CASTPPGIQETQYF. As DNA, the CDR3 is TGTGCCAGCACCCCTCCGGGGATACAAGAGACCCAGTACTTC.

The rearrangement links TRBV5-4 to TRBJ1-1, with a weak D call TRBD1 (6 bases). Trimming cost V 6 bases and J 1 base, with 16 bases left between them. The CDR3 sequence is 15 residues long. CDR1 and CDR2 from the germline V gene are SGHNT and YYREEE (reference sequence). CDR3 nucleotides: TGTGCCAGCACGGGAGGGGGGGCCCAGAACACTGAAGCTTTCTTT. Protein: CASTGGGAQNTEAFF.

In this sample, this clone turned up once. The rearrangement uses TRBV6-5 and TRBJ2-7, with TRBD1 matching 8 bases. In germline, CDR1 is MNHEY, CDR2 SVGAGI. V was clipped by 7 bases and J by 5 bases; unmatched bases: 10. The CDR3 has 14 residues. The CDR3, as DNA: TGTGCCAGCACCTTGAGGACAGGGTTGGACGAGCAGTACTTC. This sequence encodes CASTLRTGLDEQYF.

This clone was seen many times. The chain is built from TRBV10-1 and TRBJ2-7; 9 nucleotides line up with TRBD2. This CDR3 spans 14 amino acids. Germline values: CDR1 WNHNN, CDR2 SYGVQD (reference sequence). V lost 3 bases and J lost 5; bases outside the gene matches: 5. The CDR3 here is CASSDLAGGDEQYF. As DNA, the CDR3 is TGCGCCAGCAGTGATCTTGCGGGAGGGGACGAGCAGTACTTC.

This chain connects TRBV5-4 to TRBJ1-1; TRBD1 is a possible D gene (6 bases). CDR1 SGHNT and CDR2 YYREEE come from the germline V gene (reference sequence). The V end lost 4 bases, the J end lost 1 base, and 8 bases lay between the germline ends. CDR3 length equals 13 residues. The CDR3 bases are TGTGCCAGCAGCCCACAGGGGAACACTGAAGCTTTCTTT. This encodes CASSPQGNTEAFF. Variable domain in full (rest from reference TRBV5-4 and TRBJ1-1): ETGVTQSPTHLIKTRGQQVTLRCSSQSGHNTVSWYQQALGQGPQFIFQYYREEENGRGNFPPRFSGLQFPNYSSELNVNALELDDSALYLCASSPQGNTEAFFGQGTRLTVV.

The chain employs TRBV5-1 and TRBJ2-3, with 9 positions matching TRBD2. The germline V gene has CDR1 SGHRS and CDR2 YFSETQ. The length of the CDR3 is 16 residues. Germline trimming cut 4 bases from V and 6 bases from J; bases unmatched to any gene: 12. The CDR3 protein is CASSAGSGGIVDTQYF. The CDR3 nucleotides are TGCGCCAGCAGCGCAGGTAGCGGGGGAATAGTTGATACGCAGTATTTT.

The CDR3 DNA reads TGTGCCAGCAAGGCGTATAGCGGAGTGAACACTGAAGCTTTCTTT. It encodes CASKAYSGVNTEAFF. The rearrangement uses TRBV27 and TRBJ1-1; D is uncertain. Germline lookup yields CDR1 MNHEY and CDR2 SMNVEV (reference sequence). The CDR3 consists of 15 residues. V shed 7 bases and J shed 0 bases, with 15 bases lying between them.

V gene TRBV4-1 combines with J gene TRBJ2-1; 8 nucleotides align to TRBD1. CDR3 length: 16 residues. J was trimmed by 2 bases and V by 1 base; bases with no gene match: 4. CDR1 and CDR2 from the germline V gene are MGHRA and YSYEKL. CDR3 region: CASSQGDRTPYNEQFF. The CDR3 DNA follows: TGCGCCAGCAGCCAAGGGGACAGGACCCCCTACAATGAGCAGTTCTTC.

The chain's CDR3 is CASSVRGGNTIYF. In DNA form, the CDR3 reads TGTGCCAGCAGCGTCAGAGGGGGAAACACCATATATTTT. This rearrangement joins TRBV7-8 to TRBJ1-3; unclear D gene. Germline V gives CDR1 SGHVS, CDR2 FQNEAQ. The CDR3 spans 13 residues. V was clipped by 5 bases and J by 4 bases, with 9 bases between them. Supplemented by reference TRBV7-8 and TRBJ1-3, the full variable domain reads GAGVSQSPRYKVAKRGQDVALRCDPISGHVSLFWYQQALGQGPEFLTYFQNEAQLDKSGLPSDRFFAERPEGSVSTLKIQRTQQEDSAVYLCASSVRGGNTIYFGEGSWLTVV.

This rearrangement joins TRBV19 to TRBJ1-2, with 7 bases lining up with TRBD1. The trim removed 0 bases at V and 4 bases at J, leaving 5 bases unmatched. Germline V lookup: CDR1 LNHDA, CDR2 SQIVND (reference sequence). There are 15 residues in the CDR3. The CDR3 sequence: CASSIDDREFYGYTF. The CDR3 DNA reads as TGTGCCAGTAGTATAGACGACAGGGAGTTCTATGGCTACACCTTC.

V and J are TRBV12-3 or TRBV12-4 and TRBJ2-1; D gene unclear. V lost 1 base and J 7 bases, leaving 8 bases between the germline ends. The CDR3 length is 13 residues. CDR3 bases: TGTGCCAGCAGTTTAGTGCTTGAGAATGAGCAGTTCTTC. Its translation is CASSLVLENEQFF.

This clone appeared a single time. V and J are TRBV11-3 and TRBJ2-7, with TRBD1 matching over 9 bases. V gave up 4 bases and J gave up 4 bases; unmatched junction bases: 5. The CDR3 is 14 amino acids. From germline, CDR1 is SGHNT and CDR2 YENEEA. The CDR3 nucleotides are TGTGCCAGCAGCTCCGGGACAGGGTTTTACGAGCAGTACTTC. It encodes CASSSGTGFYEQYF.

The chain links TRBV7-8 to TRBJ2-1; D uncertain. The CDR3 contains 13 residues. Trimming stripped 2 bases from V and 3 bases from J, with 5 bases between. Germline V lookup: CDR1 SGHVS, CDR2 FQNEAQ. The CDR3 reads CASSLNSYNEQFF. CDR3 bases: TGTGCCAGCAGCTTAAACAGCTACAATGAGCAGTTCTTC.